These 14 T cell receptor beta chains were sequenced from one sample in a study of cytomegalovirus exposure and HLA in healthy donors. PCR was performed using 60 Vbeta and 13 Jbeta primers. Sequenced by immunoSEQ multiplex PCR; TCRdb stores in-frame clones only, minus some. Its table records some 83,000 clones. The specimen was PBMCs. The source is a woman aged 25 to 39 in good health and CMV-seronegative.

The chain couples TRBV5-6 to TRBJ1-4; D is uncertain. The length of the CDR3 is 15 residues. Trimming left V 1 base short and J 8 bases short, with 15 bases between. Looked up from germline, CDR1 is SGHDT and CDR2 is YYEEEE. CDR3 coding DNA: TGTGCCAGCAGCTTGCTTCCAGAGGGAATGGAAAAACTGTTTTTT. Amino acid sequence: CASSLLPEGMEKLFF.

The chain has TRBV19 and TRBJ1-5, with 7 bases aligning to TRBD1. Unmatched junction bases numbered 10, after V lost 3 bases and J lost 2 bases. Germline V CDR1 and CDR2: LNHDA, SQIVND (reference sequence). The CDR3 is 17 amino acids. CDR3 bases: TGTGCCAGTAGTATGGGCCAGGGGGTGGTAGGCAATCAGCCCCAGCATTTT. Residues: CASSMGQGVVGNQPQHF.

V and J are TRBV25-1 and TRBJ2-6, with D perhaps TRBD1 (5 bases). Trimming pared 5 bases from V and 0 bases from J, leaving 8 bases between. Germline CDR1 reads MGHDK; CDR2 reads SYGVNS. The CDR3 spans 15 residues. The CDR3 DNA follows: TGTGCCAGCAGTACCAGGGACTCTGGGGCCAACGTCCTGACTTTC. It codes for CASSTRDSGANVLTF. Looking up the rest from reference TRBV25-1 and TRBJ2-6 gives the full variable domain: EADIYQTPRYLVIGTGKKITLECSQTMGHDKMYWYQQDPGMELHLIHYSYGVNSTEKGDLSSESTVSRIRTEHFPLTLESARPSHTSQYLCASSTRDSGANVLTFGAGSRLTVL.

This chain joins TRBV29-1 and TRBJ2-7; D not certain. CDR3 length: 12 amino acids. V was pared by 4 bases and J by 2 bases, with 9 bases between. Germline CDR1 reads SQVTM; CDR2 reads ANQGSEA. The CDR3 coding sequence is TGCAGCGTTGGTTTCAGTGCCTACGAGCAGTACTTC. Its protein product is CSVGFSAYEQYF.

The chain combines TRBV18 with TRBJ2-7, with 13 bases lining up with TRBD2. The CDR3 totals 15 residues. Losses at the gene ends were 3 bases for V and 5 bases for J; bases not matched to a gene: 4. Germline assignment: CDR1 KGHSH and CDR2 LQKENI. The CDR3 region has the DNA TGTGCCAGCTCACCTGGACTAGCGGGAGCTAACGAGCAGTACTTC. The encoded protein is CASSPGLAGANEQYF. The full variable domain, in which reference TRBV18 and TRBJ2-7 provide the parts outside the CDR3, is NAGVMQNPRHLVRRRGQEARLRCSPMKGHSHVYWYRQLPEEGLKFMVYLQKENIIDESGMPKERFSAEFPKEGPSILRIQQVVRGDSAAYFCASSPGLAGANEQYFGPGTRLTVT.

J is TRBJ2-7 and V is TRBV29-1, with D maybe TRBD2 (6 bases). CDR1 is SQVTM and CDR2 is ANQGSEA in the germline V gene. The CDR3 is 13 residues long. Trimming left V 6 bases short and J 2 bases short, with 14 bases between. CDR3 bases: TGCAGCGTGAACAGCGGGTCCGCCTACGAGCAGTACTTC. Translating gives CSVNSGSAYEQYF.

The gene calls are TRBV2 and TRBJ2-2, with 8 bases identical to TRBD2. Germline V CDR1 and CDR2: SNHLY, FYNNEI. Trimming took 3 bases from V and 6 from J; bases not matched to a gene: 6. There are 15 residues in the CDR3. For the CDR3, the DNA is TGTGCCAGCAGTGACGGGAGGGTCTCCCCCGGGGAGCTGTTTTTT. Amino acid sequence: CASSDGRVSPGELFF.

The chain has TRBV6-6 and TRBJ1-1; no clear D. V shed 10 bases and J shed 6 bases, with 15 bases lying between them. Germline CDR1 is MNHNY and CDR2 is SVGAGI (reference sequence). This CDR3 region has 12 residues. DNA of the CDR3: TGTGCCACTGGACCGTCGAGGGCTGAAGCTTTCTTT. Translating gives CATGPSRAEAFF.

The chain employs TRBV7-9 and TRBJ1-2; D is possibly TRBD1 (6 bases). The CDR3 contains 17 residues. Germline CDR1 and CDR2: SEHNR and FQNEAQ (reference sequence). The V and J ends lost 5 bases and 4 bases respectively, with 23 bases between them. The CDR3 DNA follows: TGTGCCAGCAGCCCCGGGAGGGGGGATTCCCTCTTCTATGGCTACACCTTC. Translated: CASSPGRGDSLFYGYTF.

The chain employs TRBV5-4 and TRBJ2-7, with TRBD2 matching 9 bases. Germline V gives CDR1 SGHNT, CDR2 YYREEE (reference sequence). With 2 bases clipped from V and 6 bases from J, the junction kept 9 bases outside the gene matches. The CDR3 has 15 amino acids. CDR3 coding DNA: TGTGCCAGCAGCTTTGGAATAGCGGGAGCCAGCGAGCAGTACTTC. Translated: CASSFGIAGASEQYF.

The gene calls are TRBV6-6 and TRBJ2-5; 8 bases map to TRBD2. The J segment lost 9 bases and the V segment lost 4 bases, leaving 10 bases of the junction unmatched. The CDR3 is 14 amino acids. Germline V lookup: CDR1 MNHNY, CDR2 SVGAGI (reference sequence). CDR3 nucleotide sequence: TGTGCCAGCAGTTTAGGGCGGGGGGCCTCCGCCCAGTACTTC. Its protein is CASSLGRGASAQYF.

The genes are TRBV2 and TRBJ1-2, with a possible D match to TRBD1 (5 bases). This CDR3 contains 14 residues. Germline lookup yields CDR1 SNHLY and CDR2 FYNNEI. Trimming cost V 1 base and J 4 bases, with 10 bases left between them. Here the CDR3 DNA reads TGTGCCAGCAGTGAAGGTGGGGGGACCTATGGCTACACCTTC. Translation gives CASSEGGGTYGYTF.

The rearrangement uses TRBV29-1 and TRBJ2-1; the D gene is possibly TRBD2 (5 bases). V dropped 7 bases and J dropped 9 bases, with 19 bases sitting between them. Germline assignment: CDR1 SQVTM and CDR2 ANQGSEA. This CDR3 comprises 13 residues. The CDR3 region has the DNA TGCAGCGCCCAAGGGCACCCTCGGGGTGAGCAGTTCTTC. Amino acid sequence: CSAQGHPRGEQFF.

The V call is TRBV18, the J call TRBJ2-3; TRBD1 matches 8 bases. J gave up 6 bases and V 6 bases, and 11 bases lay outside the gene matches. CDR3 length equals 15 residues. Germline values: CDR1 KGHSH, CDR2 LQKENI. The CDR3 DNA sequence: TGTGCCAGCTCGCATGACAGGGGAATGGTTGATACGCAGTATTTT. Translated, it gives CASSHDRGMVDTQYF.